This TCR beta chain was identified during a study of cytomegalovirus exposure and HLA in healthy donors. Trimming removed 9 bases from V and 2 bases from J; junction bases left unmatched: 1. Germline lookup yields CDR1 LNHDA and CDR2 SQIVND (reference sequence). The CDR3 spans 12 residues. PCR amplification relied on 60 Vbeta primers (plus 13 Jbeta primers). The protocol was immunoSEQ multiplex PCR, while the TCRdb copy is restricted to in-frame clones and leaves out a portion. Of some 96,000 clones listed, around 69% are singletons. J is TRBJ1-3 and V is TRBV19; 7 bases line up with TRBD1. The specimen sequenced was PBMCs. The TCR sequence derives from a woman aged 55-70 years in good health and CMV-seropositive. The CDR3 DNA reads TGTGCCAGCGACAGGGCTGGAAACACCATATATTTT. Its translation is CASDRAGNTIYF.